This TCR beta chain came from a study of cytomegalovirus exposure and HLA in healthy donors. This clone was seen a handful of times. Primers included in the PCR were 60 Vbeta and 13 Jbeta primers. Clones were sequenced by immunoSEQ multiplex PCR, and TCRdb holds only the in-frame ones, with some missing. The data hold about 160,000 clones, with around four fifths observed a single time. Germline V gene lookup returns CDR1 MNHEY and CDR2 SMNVEV (reference sequence). The CDR3 has 16 amino acids. This sequence joins TRBV27 and TRBJ2-5; TRBD2 might be the D (6 bases). The J call is uncertain, as TRBJ2-7 better fits the DNA end. The TCR sequence derives from a young man in good health and CMV-seropositive. Sequenced material: PBMCs. The CDR3 DNA follows: TGTGCCAGCAGTTTAGACGGGGACTCATTTAGCTACGAGCAGTACTTC. Translated, it gives CASSLDGDSFSYEQYF.